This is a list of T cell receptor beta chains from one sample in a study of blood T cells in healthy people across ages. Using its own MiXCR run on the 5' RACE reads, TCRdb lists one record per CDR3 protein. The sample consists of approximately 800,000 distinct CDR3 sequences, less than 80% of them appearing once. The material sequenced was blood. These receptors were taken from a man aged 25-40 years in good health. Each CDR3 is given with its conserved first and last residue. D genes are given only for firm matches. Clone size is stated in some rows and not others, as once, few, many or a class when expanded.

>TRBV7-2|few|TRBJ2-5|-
TGTGCCAGCAGCTTATTAGGACAGAAAGAGACCCAGTACTTC
CASSLLGQKETQYF
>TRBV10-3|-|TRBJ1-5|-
TGTGCCGTGAACCGGGACGAAAATCAGCCCCAGCATTTT
CAVNRDENQPQHF
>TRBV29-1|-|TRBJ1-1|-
TGCAGCGCTTCCGACGGAATGAACACTGAAGCTTTCTTT
CSASDGMNTEAFF
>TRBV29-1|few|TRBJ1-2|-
TGCAGCGTTCACAGGACGATTAACTATGGCTACACCTTC
CSVHRTINYGYTF
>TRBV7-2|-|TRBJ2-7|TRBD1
TGTGCCAGCAGCTTGGAGGTTGGGACAGGGTCATACGAGCAGTACTTC
CASSLEVGTGSYEQYF
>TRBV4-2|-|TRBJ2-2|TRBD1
TGTGCCAGCAGCCAAGAAGGGGACAGGGGGAATTACTACACCGGGGAGCTGTTTTTT
CASSQEGDRGNYYTGELFF
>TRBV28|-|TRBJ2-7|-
TGTGCCAGCACCGACTCATCAGGAGAGCAGTACTTC
CASTDSSGEQYF
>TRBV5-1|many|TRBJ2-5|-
TGCGCCAGCAGCTCGGGCCCTCAGGGGATAGAGACCCAGTACTTC
CASSSGPQGIETQYF
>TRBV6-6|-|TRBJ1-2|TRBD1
TGTGCCAGCAGTTACCTTTTCACAGGGGCCCCCACCTTC
CASSYLFTGAPTF
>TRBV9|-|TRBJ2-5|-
TGTGCCAGCAGCAATCGACTAGAAGAGACCCAGTACTTC
CASSNRLEETQYF
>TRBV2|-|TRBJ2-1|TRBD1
TGTGCCAGCATAGGATCCGGGACAGGGGGAAGGAATGAGCAGTTCTTC
CASIGSGTGGRNEQFF
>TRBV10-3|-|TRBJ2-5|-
TGTGCCATCAGTGAGTCGAGCCAAGTTAAAGAGACCCAGTACTTC
CAISESSQVKETQYF
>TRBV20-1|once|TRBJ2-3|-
TGCAGTGCGCGAGGCTTGGGGGGAAGCACAGATACGCAGTATTTT
CSARGLGGSTDTQYF
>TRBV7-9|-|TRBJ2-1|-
TGTGCCAGCAGCCGACAGTTGAGCTCCTACAATGAGCAGTTCTTC
CASSRQLSSYNEQFF
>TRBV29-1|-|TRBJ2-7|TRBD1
TGCAGCGTTGAAGAGGGACAGGGGGCTGGGGAGCAGTACTTC
CSVEEGQGAGEQYF
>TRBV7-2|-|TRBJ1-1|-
TGTGCCAGCAGCCCAGAGGCAGGGGCTCAGAACACTGAAGCTTTCTTT
CASSPEAGAQNTEAFF
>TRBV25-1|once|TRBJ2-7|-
TGTGCCAGCAGTGTCAGCGGCGAGCAGTACTTC
CASSVSGEQYF
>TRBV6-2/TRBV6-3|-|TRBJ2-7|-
TGTGCCAGCAGTTCCCCCGGGACACCGAGGGCCTACGAGCAGTACTTC
CASSSPGTPRAYEQYF
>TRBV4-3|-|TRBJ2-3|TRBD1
TGCGCCAGCAGCCAAGGGACAGGGTTGGCAGATACGCAGTATTTT
CASSQGTGLADTQYF
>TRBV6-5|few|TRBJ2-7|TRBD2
TGTGCCAGCAGTTACCGGACTAGCGGACGATACGAGCAGTACTTC
CASSYRTSGRYEQYF
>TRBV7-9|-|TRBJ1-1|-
TGTGCCAGCAGCCCTCTCACGGGTACGGGGACTGAAGCTTTCTTT
CASSPLTGTGTEAFF
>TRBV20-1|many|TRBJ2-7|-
TGCAGTGCTCAACAAACCGGGCTTCGCTCCTACGAGCAGTACTTC
CSAQQTGLRSYEQYF
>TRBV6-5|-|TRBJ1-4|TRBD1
TGTGCCAGCAGTACCTACACGGGACAGGGGAATGAAAAACTGTTTTTT
CASSTYTGQGNEKLFF
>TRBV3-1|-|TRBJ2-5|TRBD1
TGTGCCAGCAGCCAAGAACCGACAGGGGACGGAGAGACCCAGTACTTC
CASSQEPTGDGETQYF
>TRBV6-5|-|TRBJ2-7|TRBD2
TGTGCCAGCGGGAGCGGGGGGGCTCATGAGCAGTACTTC
CASGSGGAHEQYF
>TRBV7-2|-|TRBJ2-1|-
TGTGCCAGCAGCTGGGACCGGCCCTATGAGCAGTTCTTC
CASSWDRPYEQFF
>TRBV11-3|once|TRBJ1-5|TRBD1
TGTGCCAGCAGGCCAAAGGGACAGGCCCTCAATCAGCCCCGGCATTTT
CASRPKGQALNQPRHF
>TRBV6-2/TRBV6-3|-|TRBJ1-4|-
TGTGCCAGCAGGAAGACAGGCCGAAATGAAAAACTGTTTTTT
CASRKTGRNEKLFF
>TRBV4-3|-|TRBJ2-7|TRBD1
TGCGCCAGCAGTCGGGACAGGTCAAACTACGAGCAGTACTTC
CASSRDRSNYEQYF